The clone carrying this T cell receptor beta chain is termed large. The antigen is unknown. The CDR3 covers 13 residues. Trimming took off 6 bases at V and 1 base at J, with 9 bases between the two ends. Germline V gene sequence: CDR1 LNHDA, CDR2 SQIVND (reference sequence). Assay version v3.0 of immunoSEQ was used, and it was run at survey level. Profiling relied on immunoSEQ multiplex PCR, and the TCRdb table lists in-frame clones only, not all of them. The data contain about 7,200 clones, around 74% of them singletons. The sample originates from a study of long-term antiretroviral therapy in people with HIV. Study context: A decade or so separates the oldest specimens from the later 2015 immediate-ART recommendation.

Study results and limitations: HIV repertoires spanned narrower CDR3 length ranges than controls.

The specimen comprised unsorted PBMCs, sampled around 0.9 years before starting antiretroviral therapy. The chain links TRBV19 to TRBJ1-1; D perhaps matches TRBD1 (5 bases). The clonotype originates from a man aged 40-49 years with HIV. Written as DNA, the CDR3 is TGTGCCAGTAGACTAACAGGGAACACTGAAGCTTTCTTT. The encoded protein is CASRLTGNTEAFF.